The 29 T cell receptor beta chains below come from one sample, sequenced in a study of beta chain features in type 1 diabetes. Study outcomes and limitations: The study found moderately but significantly shorter TCRB CDR3s in all four CD4+ subsets of Type 1 diabetes patients.

No antigen has been identified for these receptors. What was sequenced were expressed TCRB transcripts, since all of the isolated RNA had been reverse transcribed. Clones were read by immunoSEQ multiplex PCR, and TCRdb kept only the in-frame ones, dropping some. The sample consists of about 400,000 clones, around an eighth of them appearing once. Source material: naive CD4+ T cells from blood. All receptors derive from a woman aged 18-29 years with type 1 diabetes.

This clone was seen a handful of times. The rearrangement uses TRBV7-9 and TRBJ2-1; D remains ambiguous. From germline, CDR1 is SEHNR and CDR2 FQNEAQ (reference sequence). The CDR3 covers 14 residues. V lost 1 base and J 7 bases, leaving 11 bases between the germline ends. CDR3 sequence: CASSLDGLQNEQFF. The CDR3 DNA follows: TGTGCCAGCAGCTTAGATGGGCTTCAGAATGAGCAGTTCTTC.

This clone occurred a few times. The chain carries TRBV4-1 and TRBJ2-5, with D tentatively TRBD2 (6 bases). V was pared by 1 base and J by 2 bases, with 17 bases between. Per the germline V gene, CDR1 is MGHRA and CDR2 is YSYEKL. The CDR3 length is 17 residues. The CDR3 bases are TGCGCCAGCAGCCAAGTCCCGCCGGGACTTGGACAAGAGACCCAGTACTTC. Amino acids: CASSQVPPGLGQETQYF.

The chain joins TRBV11-3 to TRBJ2-5; D gene unclear. V was shortened by 5 bases and J by 2 bases, with 3 bases between the two germline ends. Per germline, CDR1 SGHNT and CDR2 YENEEA. This CDR3 contains 11 residues. Here the CDR3 reads CASSQQETQYF. The CDR3 region has the DNA TGTGCCAGCAGCCAACAAGAGACCCAGTACTTC. The whole variable domain, remainder taken from reference TRBV11-3 and TRBJ2-5, is EAGVVQSPRYKIIEKKQPVAFWCNPISGHNTLYWYLQNLGQGPELLIRYENEEAVDDSQLPKDRFSAERLKGVDSTLKIQPAELGDSAVYLCASSQQETQYFGPGTRLLVL.

This clone was recorded a few times. This chain joins TRBV29-1 and TRBJ1-4; 7 bases line up with TRBD1. This CDR3 region has 15 residues. V gave up 5 bases and J gave up 10 bases; unmatched junction bases: 16. Germline V lookup: CDR1 SQVTM, CDR2 ANQGSEA. The CDR3 nucleotides are TGCAGCGTTATCGTAGGGGGCAGCGAAGCGCTAAAACTGTTTTTT. It encodes CSVIVGGSEALKLFF. The variable domain in full, completed from reference TRBV29-1 and TRBJ1-4, reads SAVISQKPSRDICQRGTSLTIQCQVDSQVTMMFWYRQQPGQSLTLIATANQGSEATYESGFVIDKFPISRPNLTFSTLTVSNMSPEDSSIYLCSVIVGGSEALKLFFGSGTQLSVL.

The CDR3 sequence is CASSDRRGDTQYF. CDR3 bases: TGTGCCAGCAGTGATAGACGGGGAGATACGCAGTATTTT. The V gene is TRBV2, the J gene TRBJ2-3; tentative D call: TRBD2 (5 bases). The CDR3 is 13 amino acids. Germline loops: CDR1 SNHLY, CDR2 FYNNEI. V was cut by 3 bases and J by 5 bases, with 9 bases left in between.

This clone was detected only a few times. This chain joins TRBV7-9 and TRBJ2-1; 11 bases agree with TRBD2. This CDR3 spans 17 amino acids. The V and J ends lost 4 bases and 10 bases, in that order; junction bases with no gene match: 15. Germline lookup yields CDR1 SEHNR and CDR2 FQNEAQ (reference sequence). CDR3 nucleotides: TGTGCCAGCAGCTCAAATGGACTAGCGGGCGCTAGGACGGAGCAGTTCTTC. Encoded protein: CASSSNGLAGARTEQFF.

There are a few counts of this clone. Within the sample, other DNA sequences also encode this same CDR3. The J gene is TRBJ2-5, the V gene TRBV9; 7 nucleotides match TRBD2. V lost 2 bases, J lost 2 bases, and 0 bases stayed unmatched. This CDR3 has 13 residues. Germline loops: CDR1 SGDLS, CDR2 YYNGEE. The CDR3: CASSVGGQETQYF. The CDR3 nucleotides are TGTGCCAGCAGCGTGGGGGGGCAAGAGACCCAGTACTTC.

This clone was seen more than once but under ten times. The rearrangement joins TRBV18 to TRBJ2-1; 7 positions match TRBD2. The CDR3 runs to 17 residues. The ends lost 0 bases at V and 6 bases at J; junction bases unmatched: 11. The germline V gene encodes CDR1 KGHSH and CDR2 LQKENI. The CDR3 region has the DNA TGTGCCAGCTCACCACCGTCCGCTGCGACTAGCATCAATGAGCAGTTCTTC. Protein sequence: CASSPPSAATSINEQFF.

The chain is built from TRBV6-6 and TRBJ1-5, with D possibly being TRBD1 (5 bases). V lost 6 bases to trimming and J lost 4 bases, with 13 bases between them. Per the germline V gene, CDR1 is MNHNY and CDR2 is SVGAGI (reference sequence). The CDR3 spans 14 residues. The CDR3 bases are TGTGCCAGCAGGCAGGGCCAGAAAAATCAGCCCCAGCATTTT. It specifies CASRQGQKNQPQHF.

The chain uses TRBV19 and TRBJ2-1; 12 nucleotides align to TRBD2. V lost 5 bases, J lost 0 bases, and 5 bases stayed unmatched. Germline-derived CDR1 and CDR2 are LNHDA and SQIVND (reference sequence). CDR3 length equals 17 residues. In nucleotides, the CDR3 is TGTGCCAGTAGTCTCGGGACTAGCGGGCGCTCCTACAATGAGCAGTTCTTC. It is translated as CASSLGTSGRSYNEQFF.

CDR3 sequence (DNA): TGTGCCAGCAGTGCGCGGGGGGCGCCCAATGAGCAGTTCTTC. Translating gives CASSARGAPNEQFF. This chain connects TRBV2 to TRBJ2-1; the match to TRBD2 covers 8 bases. The length of the CDR3 is 14 residues. Per germline, CDR1 SNHLY and CDR2 FYNNEI. J lost 6 bases, V lost 4 bases, and 5 bases had no gene match.

V usage is TRBV9 and J usage is TRBJ2-1, with 13 bases that match TRBD2. The CDR3 sequence is 14 residues long. Germline trimming cut 3 bases from V and 14 bases from J; bases unmatched to any gene: 8. Germline assignment: CDR1 SGDLS and CDR2 YYNGEE. The CDR3 DNA reads as TGTGCCAGCAGCGCGGGGACTAGCGGGACTTTTGAGTTCTTC. The encoded protein is CASSAGTSGTFEFF.

The CDR3 DNA reads TGTGCCAGTAGTATCCGGGGACAGGGGTTTGGCGAGCAGTACTTC. Its translation is CASSIRGQGFGEQYF. The chain recombines TRBV19 with TRBJ2-7; TRBD1 aligns across 10 bases. Germline CDR1 and CDR2: LNHDA and SQIVND (reference sequence). V was clipped by 3 bases and J by 6 bases; unmatched bases: 8. The CDR3 has 15 amino acids.

The table lists this clone with a few counts. This chain uses TRBV29-1 with TRBJ2-7; D possibly corresponds to TRBD1 (5 bases). Trimming took 7 bases from V and 5 from J, leaving 15 bases between them. The CDR3 length is 12 residues. CDR1 and CDR2 (germline): SQVTM, ANQGSEA. The CDR3 bases are TGCAGCGCCGCCGCAGGGCAGGACGAGCAGTACTTC. Its protein is CSAAAGQDEQYF.

The J gene is TRBJ2-1, the V gene TRBV11-3; 12 nucleotides agree with TRBD1. The junction had 8 bases not matched to a gene; V was cut back by 3 bases and J by 5 bases. The germline V gene has CDR1 SGHNT and CDR2 YENEEA. The CDR3 covers 17 residues. CDR3 sequence (DNA): TGTGCCAGCAGCTTCTTCCTGGGACAGGGGGCTGACAATGAGCAGTTCTTC. Translating gives CASSFFLGQGADNEQFF.

This clone was seen only a few times. The J gene is TRBJ2-5, the V gene TRBV4-3, with D possibly TRBD1 on 6 matching bases. V was cut by 3 bases and J by 4 bases, with 21 bases left in between. The CDR3 contains 17 residues. Germline CDR1 is LGHNA and CDR2 is YSLEER. CDR3 nucleotide sequence: TGCGCCAGCAGCCAGGACCCCATCCAGGGGTTCTCAGAGACCCAGTACTTC. This sequence encodes CASSQDPIQGFSETQYF.

The sample holds a few counts of this clone. The sample carries other DNA sequences with the same CDR3. The V and J genes are TRBV6-5 and TRBJ2-3, with TRBD2 identical over 10 bases. Germline V gives CDR1 MNHEY, CDR2 SVGAGI. The J segment lost 2 bases and the V segment lost 0 bases, leaving 2 bases of the junction unmatched. The CDR3 spans 16 residues. This chain's CDR3 is CASSYSGLADTDTQYF. The CDR3 DNA reads as TGTGCCAGCAGTTACTCAGGACTAGCGGACACAGATACGCAGTATTTT.

This clone was seen a handful of times. The chain combines TRBV5-1 with TRBJ2-1, with D uncertain. The CDR3 is 16 residues long. Trimming removed 1 base from V and 0 bases from J, with 11 bases in between. Germline V gene data show CDR1 as SGHRS and CDR2 as YFSETQ. CDR3 protein: CASSLPFPGSYNEQFF. CDR3 coding DNA: TGCGCCAGCAGCTTGCCCTTTCCCGGCTCCTACAATGAGCAGTTCTTC.

The chain uses TRBV5-4 and TRBJ1-2; TRBD1 matches 7 bases. The CDR3 is made up of 12 amino acids. Unmatched junction bases numbered 2, after V lost 3 bases and J lost 6 bases. CDR1 is SGHNT and CDR2 is YYREEE in the germline V gene (reference sequence). The CDR3 region is CASSSDRDGYTF. For the CDR3, the DNA is TGTGCCAGCAGCTCAGACAGGGATGGCTACACCTTC. The full variable domain, completed using reference TRBV5-4 and TRBJ1-2, is ETGVTQSPTHLIKTRGQQVTLRCSSQSGHNTVSWYQQALGQGPQFIFQYYREEENGRGNFPPRFSGLQFPNYSSELNVNALELDDSALYLCASSSDRDGYTFGSGTRLTVV.

V and J are TRBV4-3 and TRBJ2-3; TRBD2 matches at 7 bases. The V segment lost 5 bases and the J segment 4 bases; nucleotides outside the gene matches: 9. The length of the CDR3 is 15 residues. The V gene's germline CDR1 is LGHNA and CDR2 YSLEER. The CDR3 DNA reads TGCGCCAGCAGCATCCGACTAGCTTCAGCAGATACGCAGTATTTT. Translated: CASSIRLASADTQYF.

This clone was counted only a few times. This CDR3 reads CAWTIGLAGYTGELFF. DNA for the CDR3: TGTGCCTGGACAATAGGACTAGCGGGATATACCGGGGAGCTGTTTTTT. This chain uses TRBV30 with TRBJ2-2; the match to TRBD2 covers 12 bases. This CDR3 comprises 16 residues. The germline V gene has CDR1 GTSNPN and CDR2 SVGIG (reference sequence). V shed 4 bases, J shed 5 bases, and the junction held 8 bases outside the gene matches.

The V gene is TRBV5-6, the J gene TRBJ2-7, with TRBD2 as a possible D gene (5 bases). CDR3 length: 12 amino acids. The V end was cut by 3 bases, the J end by 7 bases, with 11 bases between. Germline CDR1 is SGHDT and CDR2 is YYEEEE. CDR3 residues: CASSWELGEQYF. CDR3 DNA sequence: TGTGCCAGCAGCTGGGAGTTAGGGGAGCAGTACTTC.

There are a few counts of this clone. The rearrangement links TRBV4-3 to TRBJ2-2, with TRBD2 identical over 12 bases. The germline V gene encodes CDR1 LGHNA and CDR2 YSLEER. The CDR3 is 18 amino acids. V lost 4 bases, J lost 3 bases, and 9 bases stayed unmatched. CDR3 nucleotide sequence: TGCGCCAGCAGCCCCTCAGCTAGCGGGGGGGCCGACACCGGGGAGCTGTTTTTT. Protein product: CASSPSASGGADTGELFF.

V is TRBV7-2 and J is TRBJ2-3; TRBD2 is a possible D gene (6 bases). Trimming cost V 4 bases and J 14 bases, with 16 bases left between them. The V gene's germline CDR1 is SGHTA and CDR2 FQGNSA. This CDR3 is built from 12 residues. CDR3 amino acids: CASSWRAGWWYF. The CDR3 DNA reads as TGTGCCAGCAGCTGGCGGGCGGGATGGTGGTATTTT.

This clone was seen a few times. As DNA, the CDR3 is TGTGCCTGTAGGACAGGGGACTCGCCCCAGCATTTT. Translated: CACRTGDSPQHF. V is TRBV11-2 and J is TRBJ1-5, with 9 bases identical to TRBD1. The length of the CDR3 is 12 residues. V gave up 11 bases and J gave up 9 bases; unmatched junction bases: 8. Germline CDR1 reads SGHAT; CDR2 reads FQNNGV.

The chain employs TRBV5-5 and TRBJ1-5; D gene ambiguous. Trimming cost V 0 bases and J 3 bases, with 7 bases left between them. The CDR3 sequence is 14 residues long. The germline CDR1 and CDR2 sequences are SGHKS and YYEKEE (reference sequence). The CDR3 region has the DNA TGTGCCAGCAGCTTGGGAGGTCCCAATCAGCCCCAGCATTTT. Its translation: CASSLGGPNQPQHF.

This clone has a handful of counts. The chain is built from TRBV7-9 and TRBJ2-7, with D maybe TRBD1 (5 bases). Per the germline V gene, CDR1 is SEHNR and CDR2 is FQNEAQ (reference sequence). The V end was cut by 4 bases, the J end by 12 bases, with 13 bases between. The CDR3 is 11 amino acids. This CDR3 reads CASSSAAGWYF. CDR3 coding DNA: TGTGCCAGCAGCTCTGCAGCAGGGTGGTACTTC.

This clone turned up a few times. The chain couples TRBV4-1 to TRBJ2-1, with D perhaps matching TRBD2 (5 bases). This CDR3 has 13 residues. Trimming shortened V by 1 base and J by 13 bases, and 14 bases separated the two germline ends. Germline V CDR1 and CDR2: MGHRA, YSYEKL. The CDR3 sequence is CASSQVLASRQFF. CDR3 nucleotide sequence: TGCGCCAGCAGCCAAGTCCTAGCTAGCCGCCAGTTCTTC.

The sample holds a few counts of this clone. The chain recombines TRBV10-3 with TRBJ2-7, with TRBD2 matching over 8 bases. With V trimmed by 2 bases and J by 6 bases, 6 bases remained unmatched. CDR1 is ENHRY, CDR2 SYGVKD, per germline. This CDR3 spans 14 amino acids. This chain's CDR3 is CAISEREGFAEQYF. The CDR3 DNA sequence: TGTGCCATCAGTGAGCGGGAGGGTTTCGCCGAGCAGTACTTC.